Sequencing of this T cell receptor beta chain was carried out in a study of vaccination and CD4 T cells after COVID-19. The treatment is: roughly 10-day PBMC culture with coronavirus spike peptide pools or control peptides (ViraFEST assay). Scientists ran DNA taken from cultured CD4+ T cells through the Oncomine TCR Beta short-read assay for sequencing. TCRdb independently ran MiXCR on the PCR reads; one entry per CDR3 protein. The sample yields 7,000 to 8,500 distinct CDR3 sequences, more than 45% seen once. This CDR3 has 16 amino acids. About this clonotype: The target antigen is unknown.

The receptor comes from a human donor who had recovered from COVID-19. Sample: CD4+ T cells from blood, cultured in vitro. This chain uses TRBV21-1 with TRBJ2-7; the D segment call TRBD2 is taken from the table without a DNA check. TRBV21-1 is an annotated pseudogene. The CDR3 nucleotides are TGTGCCAGCAGCAAGCAGGGACTAGCGGGCCACTACGAGCAGTACTTC. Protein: CASSKQGLAGHYEQYF.